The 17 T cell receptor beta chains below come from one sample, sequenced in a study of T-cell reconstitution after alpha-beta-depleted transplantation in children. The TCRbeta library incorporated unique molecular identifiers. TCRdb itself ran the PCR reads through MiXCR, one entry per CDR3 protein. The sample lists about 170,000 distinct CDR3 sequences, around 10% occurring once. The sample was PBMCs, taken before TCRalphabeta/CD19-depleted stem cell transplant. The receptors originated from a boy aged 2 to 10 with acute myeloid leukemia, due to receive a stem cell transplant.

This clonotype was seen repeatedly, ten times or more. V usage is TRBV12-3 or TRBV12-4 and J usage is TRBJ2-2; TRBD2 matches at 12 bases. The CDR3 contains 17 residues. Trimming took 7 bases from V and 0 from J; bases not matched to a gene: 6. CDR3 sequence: CASTLTSGGSNTGELFF. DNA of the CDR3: TGTGCCAGCACCCTGACTAGCGGGGGCTCGAACACCGGGGAGCTGTTTTTT.

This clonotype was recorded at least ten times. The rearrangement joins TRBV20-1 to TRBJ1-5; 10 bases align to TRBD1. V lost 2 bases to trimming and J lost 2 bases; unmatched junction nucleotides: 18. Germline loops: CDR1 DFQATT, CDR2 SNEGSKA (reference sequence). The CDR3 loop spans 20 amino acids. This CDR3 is CSARRGTGDSEILGNQPQHF. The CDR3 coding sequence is TGCAGTGCTAGACGGGGGACAGGGGACAGTGAGATCTTGGGCAATCAGCCCCAGCATTTT.

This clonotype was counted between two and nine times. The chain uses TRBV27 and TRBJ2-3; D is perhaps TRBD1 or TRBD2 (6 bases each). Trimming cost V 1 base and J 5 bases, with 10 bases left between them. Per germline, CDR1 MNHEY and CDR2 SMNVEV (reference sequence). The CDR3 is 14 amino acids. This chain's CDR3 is CASSLWGAGDTQYF. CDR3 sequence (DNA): TGTGCCAGCAGTTTATGGGGGGCGGGAGATACGCAGTATTTT.

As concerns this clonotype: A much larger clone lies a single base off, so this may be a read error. This chain's CDR3 is CASSPPTGQQGDTQYF. CDR3 nucleotide sequence: TGTGCCAGCAGCCCCCCCACTGGACAGCAAGGAGATACGCAGTATTTT. This chain connects TRBV12-3 or TRBV12-4 to TRBJ2-3, with D perhaps TRBD1 (6 bases). The germline V and J ends were trimmed by 6 bases and 5 bases, with 21 bases remaining between them. The CDR3 length is 16 residues.

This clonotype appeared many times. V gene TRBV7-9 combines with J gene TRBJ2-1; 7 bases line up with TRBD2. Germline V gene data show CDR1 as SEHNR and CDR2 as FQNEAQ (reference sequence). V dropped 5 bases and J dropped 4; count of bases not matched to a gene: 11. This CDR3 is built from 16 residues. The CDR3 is CASSPEGLVGYNEQFF. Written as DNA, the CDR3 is TGTGCCAGCAGCCCCGAAGGACTAGTCGGGTACAATGAGCAGTTCTTC.

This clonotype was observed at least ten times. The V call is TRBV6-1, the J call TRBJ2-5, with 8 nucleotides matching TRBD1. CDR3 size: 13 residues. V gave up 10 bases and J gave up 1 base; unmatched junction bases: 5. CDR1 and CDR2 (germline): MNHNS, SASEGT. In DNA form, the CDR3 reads TGTGCCACCCTAACAGGGGGCCAAGAGACCCAGTACTTC. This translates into CATLTGGQETQYF.

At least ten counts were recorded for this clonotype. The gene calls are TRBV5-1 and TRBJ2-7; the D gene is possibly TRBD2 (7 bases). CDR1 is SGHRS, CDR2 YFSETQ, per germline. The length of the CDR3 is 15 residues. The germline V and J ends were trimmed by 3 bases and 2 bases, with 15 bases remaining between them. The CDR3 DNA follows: TGCGCCAGCAGCTGGATGTCCGGGGGGCCCTACGAGCAGTACTTC. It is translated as CASSWMSGGPYEQYF.

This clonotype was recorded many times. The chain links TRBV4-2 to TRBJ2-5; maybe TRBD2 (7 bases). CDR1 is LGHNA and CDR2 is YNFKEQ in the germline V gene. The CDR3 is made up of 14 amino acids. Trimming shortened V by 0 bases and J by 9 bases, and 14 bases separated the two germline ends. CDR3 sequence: CASSQDRGGRAQYF. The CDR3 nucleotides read TGTGCCAGCAGCCAAGATCGAGGGGGGAGGGCCCAGTACTTC.

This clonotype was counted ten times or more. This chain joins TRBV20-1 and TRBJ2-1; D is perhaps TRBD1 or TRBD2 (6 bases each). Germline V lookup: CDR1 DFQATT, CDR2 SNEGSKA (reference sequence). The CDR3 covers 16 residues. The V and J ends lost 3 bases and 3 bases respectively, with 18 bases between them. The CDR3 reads CSASDPTGGHYNEQFF. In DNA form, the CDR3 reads TGCAGTGCTAGCGATCCTACCGGGGGCCACTACAATGAGCAGTTCTTC.

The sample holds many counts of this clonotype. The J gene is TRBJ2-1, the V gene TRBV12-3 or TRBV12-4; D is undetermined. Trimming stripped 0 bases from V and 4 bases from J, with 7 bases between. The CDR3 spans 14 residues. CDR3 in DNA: TGTGCCAGCAGTTTAGCCACTGCGTACAATGAGCAGTTCTTC. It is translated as CASSLATAYNEQFF.

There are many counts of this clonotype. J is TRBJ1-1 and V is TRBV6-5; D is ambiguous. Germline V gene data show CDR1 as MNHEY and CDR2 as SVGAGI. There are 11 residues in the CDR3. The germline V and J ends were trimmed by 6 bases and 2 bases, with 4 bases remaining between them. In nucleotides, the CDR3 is TGTGCCAGCAGGTCCAACACTGAAGCTTTCTTT. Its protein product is CASRSNTEAFF.

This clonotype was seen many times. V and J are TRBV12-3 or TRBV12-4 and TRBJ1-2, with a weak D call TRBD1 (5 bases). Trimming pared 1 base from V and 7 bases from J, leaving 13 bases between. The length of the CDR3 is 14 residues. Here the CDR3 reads CASSLGSGASGYTF. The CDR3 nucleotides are TGTGCCAGCAGTTTAGGATCCGGGGCGAGTGGCTACACCTTC.

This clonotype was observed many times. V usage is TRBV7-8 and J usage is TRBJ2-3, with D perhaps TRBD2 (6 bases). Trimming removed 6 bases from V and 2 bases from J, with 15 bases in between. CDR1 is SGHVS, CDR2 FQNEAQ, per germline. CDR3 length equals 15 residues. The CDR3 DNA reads TGTGCCAGCAGGACCGGGGCGGGAACCACAGATACGCAGTATTTT. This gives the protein CASRTGAGTTDTQYF.

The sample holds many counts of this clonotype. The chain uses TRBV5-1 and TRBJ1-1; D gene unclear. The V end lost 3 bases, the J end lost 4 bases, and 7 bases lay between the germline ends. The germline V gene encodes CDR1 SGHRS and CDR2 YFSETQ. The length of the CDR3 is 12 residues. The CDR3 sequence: CASSSPSTEAFF. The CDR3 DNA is TGCGCCAGCAGCTCCCCGAGCACTGAAGCTTTCTTT.

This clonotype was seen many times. The CDR3 nucleotides read TGTGCCAGCTCACCTACAGGTTTCGGCGCTGGGGGGGGTTCACCCCTCCACTTT. It is translated as CASSPTGFGAGGGSPLHF. This rearrangement joins TRBV18 to TRBJ1-6; TRBD1 is a possible D gene (5 bases). There are 18 residues in the CDR3. The germline gives CDR1 KGHSH, CDR2 LQKENI. V lost 3 bases, J lost 9 bases, and 24 bases lay in between. Variable domain in full (rest from reference TRBV18 and TRBJ1-6): NAGVMQNPRHLVRRRGQEARLRCSPMKGHSHVYWYRQLPEEGLKFMVYLQKENIIDESGMPKERFSAEFPKEGPSILRIQQVVRGDSAAYFCASSPTGFGAGGGSPLHFGNGTRLTVT.

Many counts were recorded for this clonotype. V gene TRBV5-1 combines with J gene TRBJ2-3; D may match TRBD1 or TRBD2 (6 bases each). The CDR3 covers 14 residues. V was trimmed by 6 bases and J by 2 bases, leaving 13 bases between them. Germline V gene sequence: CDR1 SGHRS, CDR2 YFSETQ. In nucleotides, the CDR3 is TGCGCCAGCACGACGGGGGCCGCCACAGATACGCAGTATTTT. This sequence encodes CASTTGAATDTQYF.

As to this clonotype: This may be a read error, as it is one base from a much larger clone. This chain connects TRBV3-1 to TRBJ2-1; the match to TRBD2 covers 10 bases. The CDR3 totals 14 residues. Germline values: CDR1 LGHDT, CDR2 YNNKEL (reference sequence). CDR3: CASSQTSGNNEQLF. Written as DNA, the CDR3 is TGTGCCAGCAGCCAAACTAGCGGGAACAATGAGCAGCTCTTC.